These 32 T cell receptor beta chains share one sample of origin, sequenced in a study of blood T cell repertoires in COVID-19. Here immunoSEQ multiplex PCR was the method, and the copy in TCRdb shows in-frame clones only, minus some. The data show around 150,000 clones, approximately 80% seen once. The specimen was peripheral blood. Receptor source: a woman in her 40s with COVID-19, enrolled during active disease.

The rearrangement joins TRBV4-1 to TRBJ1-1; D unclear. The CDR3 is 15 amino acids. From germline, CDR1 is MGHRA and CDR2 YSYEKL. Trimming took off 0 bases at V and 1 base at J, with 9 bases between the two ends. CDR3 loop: CASSQDRWQNTEAFF. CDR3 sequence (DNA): TGCGCCAGCAGCCAAGATCGCTGGCAGAACACTGAAGCTTTCTTT.

CDR3 sequence reads: CASSKEEAGTSGLIGTGELFF. The CDR3 nucleotides are TGTGCCAGCAGCAAAGAAGAGGCGGGGACTAGCGGCCTCATCGGCACCGGGGAGCTGTTTTTT. This chain connects TRBV21-1 to TRBJ2-2; TRBD2, as called in the table, went unchecked against the DNA. TRBV21-1 is a pseudogene locus. The CDR3 contains 21 residues.

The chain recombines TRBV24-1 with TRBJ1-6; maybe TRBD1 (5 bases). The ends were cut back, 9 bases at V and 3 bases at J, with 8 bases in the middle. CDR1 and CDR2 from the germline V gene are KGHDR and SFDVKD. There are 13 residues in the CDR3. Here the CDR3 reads CATDDSYNSPLHF. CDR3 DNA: TGTGCCACCGACGACAGCTATAATTCACCCCTCCACTTT.

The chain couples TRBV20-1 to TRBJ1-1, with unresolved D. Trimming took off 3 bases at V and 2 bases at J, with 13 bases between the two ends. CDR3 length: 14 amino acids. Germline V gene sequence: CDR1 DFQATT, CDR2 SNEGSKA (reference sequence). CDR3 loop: CSASVSSGNTEAFF. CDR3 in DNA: TGCAGTGCTAGTGTGTCGAGTGGTAACACTGAAGCTTTCTTT.

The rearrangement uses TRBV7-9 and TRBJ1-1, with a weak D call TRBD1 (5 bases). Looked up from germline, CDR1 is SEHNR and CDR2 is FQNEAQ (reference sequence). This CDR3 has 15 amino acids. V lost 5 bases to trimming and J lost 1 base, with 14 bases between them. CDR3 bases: TGTGCCAGCAGCGCAAACCAGGGTGGGAACACTGAAGCTTTCTTT. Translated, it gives CASSANQGGNTEAFF. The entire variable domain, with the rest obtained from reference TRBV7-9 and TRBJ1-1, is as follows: DTGVSQNPRHKITKRGQNVTFRCDPISEHNRLYWYRQTLGQGPEFLTYFQNEAQLEKSRLLSDRFSAERPKGSFSTLEIQRTEQGDSAMYLCASSANQGGNTEAFFGQGTRLTVV.

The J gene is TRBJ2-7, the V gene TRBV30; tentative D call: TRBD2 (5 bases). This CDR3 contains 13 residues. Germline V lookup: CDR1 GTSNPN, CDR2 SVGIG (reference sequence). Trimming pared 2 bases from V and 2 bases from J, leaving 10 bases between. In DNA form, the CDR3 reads TGTGCCTGGAGTTTTGAGGGCCCCTACGAGCAGTACTTC. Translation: CAWSFEGPYEQYF.

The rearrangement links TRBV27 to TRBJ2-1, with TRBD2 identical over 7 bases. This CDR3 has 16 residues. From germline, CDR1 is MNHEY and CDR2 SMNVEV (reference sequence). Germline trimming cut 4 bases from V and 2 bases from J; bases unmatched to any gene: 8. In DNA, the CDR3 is TGTGCCAGCAGTTGGGTAACGGGAGGACCCTACAATGAGCAGTTCTTC. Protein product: CASSWVTGGPYNEQFF.

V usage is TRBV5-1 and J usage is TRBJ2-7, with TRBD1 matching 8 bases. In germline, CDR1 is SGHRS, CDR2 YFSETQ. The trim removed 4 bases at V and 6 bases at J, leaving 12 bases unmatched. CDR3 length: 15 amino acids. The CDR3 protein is CASSAGTGLPREQYF. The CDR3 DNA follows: TGCGCCAGCAGCGCTGGGACAGGTCTACCTCGCGAGCAGTACTTC.

CDR3 bases: TGTGCCAGCAGTTCACGGACTAGCGGACCTTACAATGAGCAGTTCTTC. It encodes CASSSRTSGPYNEQFF. This chain links TRBV6-6 with TRBJ2-1; 10 bases match TRBD2. The CDR3 contains 16 residues. Trimming took 4 bases from V and 4 from J; bases not matched to a gene: 7. Germline V CDR1 and CDR2: MNHNY, SVGAGI (reference sequence).

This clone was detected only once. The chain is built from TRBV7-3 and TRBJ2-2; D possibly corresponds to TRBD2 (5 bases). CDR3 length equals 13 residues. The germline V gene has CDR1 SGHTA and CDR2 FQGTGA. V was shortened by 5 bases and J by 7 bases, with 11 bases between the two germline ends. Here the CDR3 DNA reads TGTGCCAGCAGCCCCACTAGAAACGGGGAGCTGTTTTTT. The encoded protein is CASSPTRNGELFF.

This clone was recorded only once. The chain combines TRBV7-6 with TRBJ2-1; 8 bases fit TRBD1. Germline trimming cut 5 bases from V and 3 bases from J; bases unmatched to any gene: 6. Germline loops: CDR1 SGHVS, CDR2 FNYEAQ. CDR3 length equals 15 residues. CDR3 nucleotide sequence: TGTGCCAGCAGCCTGGACAGGGCCCTCTACAATGAGCAGTTCTTC. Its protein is CASSLDRALYNEQFF.

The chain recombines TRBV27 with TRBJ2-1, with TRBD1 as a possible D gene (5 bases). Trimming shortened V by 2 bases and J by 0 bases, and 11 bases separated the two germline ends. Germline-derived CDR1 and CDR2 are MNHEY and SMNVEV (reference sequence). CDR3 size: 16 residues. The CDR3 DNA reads TGTGCCAGCAGTTTAAATGGGGCGAGCTCCTACAATGAGCAGTTCTTC. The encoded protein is CASSLNGASSYNEQFF.

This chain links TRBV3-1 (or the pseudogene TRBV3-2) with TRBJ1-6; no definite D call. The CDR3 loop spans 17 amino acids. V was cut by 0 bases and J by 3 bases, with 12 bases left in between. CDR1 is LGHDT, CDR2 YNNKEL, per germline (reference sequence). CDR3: CASSQETIQFYNSPLHF. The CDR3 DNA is TGTGCCAGCAGCCAAGAAACGATACAGTTCTATAATTCACCCCTCCACTTT.

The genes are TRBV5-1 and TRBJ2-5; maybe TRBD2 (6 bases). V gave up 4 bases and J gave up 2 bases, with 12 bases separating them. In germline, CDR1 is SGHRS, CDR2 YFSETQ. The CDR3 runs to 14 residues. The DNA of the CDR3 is TGCGCCAGCAGCGCGGGACTGCGACAAGAGACCCAGTACTTC. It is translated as CASSAGLRQETQYF.

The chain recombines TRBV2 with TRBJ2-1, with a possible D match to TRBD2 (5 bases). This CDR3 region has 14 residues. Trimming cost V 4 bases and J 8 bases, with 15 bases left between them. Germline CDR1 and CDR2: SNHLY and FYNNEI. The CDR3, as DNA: TGTGCCAGCAGTGTGAGACTACCCGGTCATGAGCAGTTCTTC. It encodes CASSVRLPGHEQFF.

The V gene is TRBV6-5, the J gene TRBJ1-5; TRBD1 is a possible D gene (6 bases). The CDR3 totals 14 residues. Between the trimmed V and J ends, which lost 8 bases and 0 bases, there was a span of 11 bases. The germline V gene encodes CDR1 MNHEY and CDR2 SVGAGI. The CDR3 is CASDYRDSNQPQHF. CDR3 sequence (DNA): TGTGCCAGCGACTACAGGGATAGCAATCAGCCCCAGCATTTT.

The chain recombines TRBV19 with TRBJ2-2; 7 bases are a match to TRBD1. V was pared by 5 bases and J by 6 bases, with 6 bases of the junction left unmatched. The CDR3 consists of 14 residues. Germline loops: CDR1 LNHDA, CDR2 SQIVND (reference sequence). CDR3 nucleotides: TGTGCCAGTAGTCCCACAACAGGGGCCGGGGAGCTGTTTTTT. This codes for CASSPTTGAGELFF.

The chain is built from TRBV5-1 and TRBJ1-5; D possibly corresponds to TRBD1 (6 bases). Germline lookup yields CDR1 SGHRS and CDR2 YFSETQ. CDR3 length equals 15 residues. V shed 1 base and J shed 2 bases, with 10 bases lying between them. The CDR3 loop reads CASSLPGDGNQPQHF. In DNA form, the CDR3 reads TGCGCCAGCAGCTTGCCAGGGGATGGCAATCAGCCCCAGCATTTT.

CDR3 sequence reads: CATKRTLAYEQYF. The CDR3 bases are TGTGCCACAAAGAGAACTCTGGCCTACGAGCAGTACTTC. V and J are TRBV27 and TRBJ2-7; no reliable D call. Germline loops: CDR1 MNHEY, CDR2 SMNVEV (reference sequence). Trimming removed 10 bases at V and 2 bases at J, with 15 bases between. The CDR3 loop spans 13 amino acids.

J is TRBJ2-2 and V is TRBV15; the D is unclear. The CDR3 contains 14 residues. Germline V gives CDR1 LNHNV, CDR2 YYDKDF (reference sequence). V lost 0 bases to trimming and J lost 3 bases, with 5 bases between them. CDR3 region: CATSRETDTGELFF. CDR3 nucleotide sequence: TGTGCCACCAGCAGAGAAACGGACACCGGGGAGCTGTTTTTT.

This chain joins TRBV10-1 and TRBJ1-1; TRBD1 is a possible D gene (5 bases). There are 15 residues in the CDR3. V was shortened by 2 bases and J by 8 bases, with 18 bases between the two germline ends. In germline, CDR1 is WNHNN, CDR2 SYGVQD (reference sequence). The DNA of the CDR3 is TGCGCCAGCAGTGAGACGGGGACTTCTAAGGACGAAGCTTTCTTT. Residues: CASSETGTSKDEAFF.

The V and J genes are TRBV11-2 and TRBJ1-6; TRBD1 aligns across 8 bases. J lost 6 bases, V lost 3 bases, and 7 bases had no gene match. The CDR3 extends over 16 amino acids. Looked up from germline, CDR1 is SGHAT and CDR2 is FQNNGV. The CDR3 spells CASSFSLQGGNSPLHF. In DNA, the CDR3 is TGTGCCAGCAGCTTCTCTTTACAGGGGGGTAATTCACCCCTCCACTTT.

CDR3 protein: CASSYSGQQPNYGYTF. The CDR3 DNA reads TGTGCCAGCAGTTACTCTGGACAGCAGCCTAACTATGGCTACACCTTC. The chain uses TRBV6-5 and TRBJ1-2, with D perhaps TRBD1 (6 bases). CDR1 is MNHEY, CDR2 SVGAGI, per germline. The CDR3 runs 16 residues. Trimming shortened V by 0 bases and J by 0 bases, and 11 bases separated the two germline ends.

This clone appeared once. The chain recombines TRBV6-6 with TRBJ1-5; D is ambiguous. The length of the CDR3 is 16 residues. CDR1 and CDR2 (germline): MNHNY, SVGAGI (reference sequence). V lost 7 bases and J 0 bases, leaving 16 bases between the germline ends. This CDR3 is CASIEDGKDSNQPQHF. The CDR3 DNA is TGTGCCAGCATCGAGGACGGGAAGGATAGCAATCAGCCCCAGCATTTT.

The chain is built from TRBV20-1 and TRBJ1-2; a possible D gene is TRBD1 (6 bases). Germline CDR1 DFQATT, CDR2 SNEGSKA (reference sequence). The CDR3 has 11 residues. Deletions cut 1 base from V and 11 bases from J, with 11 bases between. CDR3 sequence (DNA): TGCAGTGCTAGAGGGACAGCCGATTACACCTTC. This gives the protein CSARGTADYTF.

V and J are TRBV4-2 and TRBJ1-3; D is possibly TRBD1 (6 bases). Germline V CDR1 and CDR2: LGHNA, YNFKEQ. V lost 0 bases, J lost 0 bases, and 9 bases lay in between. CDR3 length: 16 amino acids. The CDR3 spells CASSQEGADSGNTIYF. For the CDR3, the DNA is TGTGCCAGCAGCCAAGAGGGGGCGGACTCTGGAAACACCATATATTTT.

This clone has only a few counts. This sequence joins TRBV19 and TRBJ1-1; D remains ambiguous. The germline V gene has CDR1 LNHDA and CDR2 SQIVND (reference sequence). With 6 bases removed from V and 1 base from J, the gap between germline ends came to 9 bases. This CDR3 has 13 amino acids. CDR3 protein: CASSHLGNTEAFF. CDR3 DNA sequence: TGTGCCAGTAGCCACCTCGGGAACACTGAAGCTTTCTTT.

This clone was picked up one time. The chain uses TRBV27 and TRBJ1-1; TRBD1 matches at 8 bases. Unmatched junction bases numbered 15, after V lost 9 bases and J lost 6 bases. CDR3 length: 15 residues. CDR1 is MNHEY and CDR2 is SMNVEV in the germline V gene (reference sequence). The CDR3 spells CASNNIQGERPEAFF. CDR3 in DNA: TGTGCCAGTAACAATATACAGGGGGAAAGGCCTGAAGCTTTCTTT.

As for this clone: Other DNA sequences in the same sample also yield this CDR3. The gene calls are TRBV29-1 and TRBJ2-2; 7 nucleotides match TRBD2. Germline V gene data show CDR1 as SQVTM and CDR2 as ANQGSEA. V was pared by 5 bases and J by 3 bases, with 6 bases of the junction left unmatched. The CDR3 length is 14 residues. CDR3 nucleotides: TGCAGCGTTCTTGCGGGAGTTGACACCGGGGAGCTGTTTTTT. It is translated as CSVLAGVDTGELFF.

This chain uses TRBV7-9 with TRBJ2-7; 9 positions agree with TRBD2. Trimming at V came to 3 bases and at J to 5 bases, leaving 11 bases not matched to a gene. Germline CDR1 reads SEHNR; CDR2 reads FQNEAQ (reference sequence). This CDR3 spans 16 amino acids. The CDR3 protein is CASSFRAPSGVNEQYV. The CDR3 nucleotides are TGTGCCAGCAGCTTCCGAGCCCCTAGCGGGGTCAACGAGCAGTACGTC.

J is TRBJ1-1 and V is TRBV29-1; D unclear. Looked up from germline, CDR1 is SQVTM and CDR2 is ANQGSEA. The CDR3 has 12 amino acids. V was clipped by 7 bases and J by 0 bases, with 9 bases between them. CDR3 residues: CSARTVNTEAFF. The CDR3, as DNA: TGCAGCGCCCGGACTGTGAACACTGAAGCTTTCTTT.

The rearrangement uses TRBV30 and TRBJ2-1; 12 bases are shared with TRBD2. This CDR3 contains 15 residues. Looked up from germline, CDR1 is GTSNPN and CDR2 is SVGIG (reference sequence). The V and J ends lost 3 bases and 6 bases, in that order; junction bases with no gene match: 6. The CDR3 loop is CAWRDLAGGPNEQFF. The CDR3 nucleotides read TGTGCCTGGAGGGATCTAGCGGGAGGGCCCAATGAGCAGTTCTTC.